This TCR beta chain was recorded in a study of shared clonotypes between healthy human individuals. Note on this clone: Its antigen is unknown.

Sequenced by immunoSEQ multiplex PCR; TCRdb stores in-frame clones only, minus some. Seen here are about 610,000 clones, roughly 97% observed once, and the top ten hold 0.057%. Whole-study findings and limits: Depth was large, yet rarefaction showed that sorted-subset sequencing was incomplete. Generation probabilities were higher for clonotypes shared across all four sorted-subset donors than for unshared ones.

The origin of this receptor is a woman aged 30 to 39 in good health. Sequenced input: naive CD4+ T cells sorted from blood. Subset specified: CD45RA+ positively selected.

CDR3 protein: CASSVEPGPYNEQFF. For the CDR3, the DNA is TGTGCCAGCAGCGTAGAACCGGGTCCTTACAATGAGCAGTTCTTC. The V gene is TRBV9, the J gene TRBJ2-1; D not resolved. CDR3 length equals 15 residues. The V and J ends lost 0 bases and 4 bases respectively, with 11 bases between them. Germline assignment: CDR1 SGDLS and CDR2 YYNGEE.